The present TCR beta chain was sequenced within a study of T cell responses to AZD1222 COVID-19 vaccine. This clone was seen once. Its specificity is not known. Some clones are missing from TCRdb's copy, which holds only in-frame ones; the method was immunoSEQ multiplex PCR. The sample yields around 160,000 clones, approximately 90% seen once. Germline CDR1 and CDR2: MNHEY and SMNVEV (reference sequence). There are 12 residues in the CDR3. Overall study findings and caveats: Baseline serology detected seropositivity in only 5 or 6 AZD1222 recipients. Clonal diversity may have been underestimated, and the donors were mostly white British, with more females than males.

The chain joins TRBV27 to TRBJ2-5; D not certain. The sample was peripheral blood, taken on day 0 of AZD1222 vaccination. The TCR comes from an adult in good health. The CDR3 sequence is CGRPQKEETQYF. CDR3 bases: TGTGGTAGGCCGCAAAAAGAAGAGACCCAGTACTTC.